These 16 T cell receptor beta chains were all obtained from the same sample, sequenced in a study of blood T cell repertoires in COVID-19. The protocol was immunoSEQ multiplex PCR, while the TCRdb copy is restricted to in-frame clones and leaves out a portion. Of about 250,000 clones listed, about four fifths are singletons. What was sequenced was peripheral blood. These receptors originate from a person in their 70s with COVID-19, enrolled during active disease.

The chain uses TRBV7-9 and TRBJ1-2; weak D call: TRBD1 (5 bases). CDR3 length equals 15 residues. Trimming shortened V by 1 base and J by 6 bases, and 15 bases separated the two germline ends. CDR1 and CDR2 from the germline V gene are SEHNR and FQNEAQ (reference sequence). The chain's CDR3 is CASSLDHSGVDGYTF. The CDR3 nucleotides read TGTGCCAGCAGCTTAGATCATTCGGGGGTGGATGGCTACACCTTC.

CDR3 residues: CASSPLRSINTDTQYF. The CDR3 nucleotides are TGTGCCAGCTCACCACTCCGGTCTATAAACACAGATACGCAGTATTTT. The V gene is TRBV18, the J gene TRBJ2-3; unclear D gene. Per germline, CDR1 KGHSH and CDR2 LQKENI. The CDR3 runs to 16 residues. Trimming cost V 1 base and J 2 bases, with 13 bases left between them.

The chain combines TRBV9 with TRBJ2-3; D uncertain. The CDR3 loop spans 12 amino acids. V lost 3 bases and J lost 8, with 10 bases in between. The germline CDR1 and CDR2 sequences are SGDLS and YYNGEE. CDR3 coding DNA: TGTGCCAGCAGCGCTCTTTCCAGTACGCAGTATTTT. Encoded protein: CASSALSSTQYF.

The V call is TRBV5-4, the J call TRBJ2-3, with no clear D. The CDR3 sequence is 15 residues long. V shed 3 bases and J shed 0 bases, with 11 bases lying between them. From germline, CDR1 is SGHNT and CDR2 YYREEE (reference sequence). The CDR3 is CASSSNQHSTDTQYF. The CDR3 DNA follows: TGTGCCAGCAGCTCAAACCAACACAGCACAGATACGCAGTATTTT.

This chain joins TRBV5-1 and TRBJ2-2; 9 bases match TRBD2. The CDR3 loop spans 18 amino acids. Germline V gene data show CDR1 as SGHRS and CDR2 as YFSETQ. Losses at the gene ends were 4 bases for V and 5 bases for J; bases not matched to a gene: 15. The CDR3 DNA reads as TGCGCCAGCAGCCCCCGAGAGATAGCGGGGGTTGGGACCGGGGAGCTGTTTTTT. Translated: CASSPREIAGVGTGELFF.

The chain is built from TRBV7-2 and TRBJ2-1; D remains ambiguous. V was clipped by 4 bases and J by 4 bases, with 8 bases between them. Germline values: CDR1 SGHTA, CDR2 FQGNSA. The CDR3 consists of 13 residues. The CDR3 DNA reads TGTGCCAGCAGCTCACCCGGGTACAATGAGCAGTTCTTC. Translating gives CASSSPGYNEQFF.

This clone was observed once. CDR3 residues: CANPLYVAGCTDTQYF. DNA for the CDR3: TGCGCCAACCCCCTGTATGTGGCGGGGTGCACAGATACGCAGTATTTT. This chain connects TRBV5-1 to TRBJ2-3, with D perhaps TRBD2 (6 bases). Trimming left V 9 bases short and J 1 base short, with 21 bases between. This CDR3 comprises 16 residues. Germline loops: CDR1 SGHRS, CDR2 YFSETQ.

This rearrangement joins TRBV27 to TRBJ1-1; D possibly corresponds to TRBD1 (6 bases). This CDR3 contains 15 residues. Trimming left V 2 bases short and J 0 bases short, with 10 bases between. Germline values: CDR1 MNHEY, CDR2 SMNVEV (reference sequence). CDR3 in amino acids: CASSLVGALNTEAFF. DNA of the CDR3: TGTGCCAGCAGTTTAGTGGGGGCCCTGAACACTGAAGCTTTCTTT.

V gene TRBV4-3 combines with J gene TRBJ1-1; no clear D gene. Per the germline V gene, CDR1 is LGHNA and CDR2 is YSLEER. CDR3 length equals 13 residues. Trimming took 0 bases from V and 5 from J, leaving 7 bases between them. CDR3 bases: TGCGCCAGCAGCCAAGATACATGGACTGAAGCTTTCTTT. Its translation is CASSQDTWTEAFF.

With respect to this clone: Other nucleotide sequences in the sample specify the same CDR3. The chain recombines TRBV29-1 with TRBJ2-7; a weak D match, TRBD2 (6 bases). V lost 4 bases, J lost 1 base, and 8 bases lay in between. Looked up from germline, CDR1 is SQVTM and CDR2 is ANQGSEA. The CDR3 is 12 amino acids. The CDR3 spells CSVAAGSYEQYF. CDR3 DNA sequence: TGCAGCGTTGCCGCGGGATCCTACGAGCAGTACTTC.

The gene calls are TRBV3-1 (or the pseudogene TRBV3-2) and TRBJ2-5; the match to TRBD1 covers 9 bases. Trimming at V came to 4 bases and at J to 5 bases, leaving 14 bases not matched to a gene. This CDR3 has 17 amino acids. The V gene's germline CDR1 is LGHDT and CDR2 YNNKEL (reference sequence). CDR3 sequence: CASSPIPLRTGDETQYF. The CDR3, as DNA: TGTGCCAGCAGCCCCATCCCTCTAAGGACAGGGGACGAGACCCAGTACTTC.

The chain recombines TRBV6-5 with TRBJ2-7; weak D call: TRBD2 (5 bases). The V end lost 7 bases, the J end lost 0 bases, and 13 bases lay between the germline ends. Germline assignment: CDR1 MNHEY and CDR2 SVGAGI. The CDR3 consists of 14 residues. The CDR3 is CASKEAYSSYEQYF. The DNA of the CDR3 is TGTGCCAGCAAGGAGGCGTACAGCTCCTACGAGCAGTACTTC.

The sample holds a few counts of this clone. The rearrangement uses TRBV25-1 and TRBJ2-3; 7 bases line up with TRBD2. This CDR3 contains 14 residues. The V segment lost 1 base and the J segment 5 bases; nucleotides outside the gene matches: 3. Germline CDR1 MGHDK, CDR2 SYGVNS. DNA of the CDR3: TGTGCCAGCAGTGAATGGTCTAGCGGAGATACGCAGTATTTT. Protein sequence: CASSEWSSGDTQYF.

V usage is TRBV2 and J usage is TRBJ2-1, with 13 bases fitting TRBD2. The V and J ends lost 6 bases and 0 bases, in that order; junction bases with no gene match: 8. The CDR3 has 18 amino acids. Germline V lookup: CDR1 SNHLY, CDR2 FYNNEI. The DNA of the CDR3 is TGTGCCAGCAGAGGGGGACTAGCGGGGAGCAGCTCCTACAATGAGCAGTTCTTC. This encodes CASRGGLAGSSSYNEQFF.

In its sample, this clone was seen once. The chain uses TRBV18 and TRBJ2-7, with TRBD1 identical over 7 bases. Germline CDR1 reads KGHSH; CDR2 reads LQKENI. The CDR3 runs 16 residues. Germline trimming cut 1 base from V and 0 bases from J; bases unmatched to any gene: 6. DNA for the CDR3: TGTGCCAGCTCACCACTAGCGCCAGGGGGCTCCTACGAGCAGTACTTC. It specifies CASSPLAPGGSYEQYF.

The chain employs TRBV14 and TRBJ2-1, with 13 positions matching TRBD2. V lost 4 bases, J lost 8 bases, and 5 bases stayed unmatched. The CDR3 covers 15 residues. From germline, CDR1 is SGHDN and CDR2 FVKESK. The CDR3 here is CASSPTTSGRYEQFF. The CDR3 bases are TGTGCCAGCAGCCCCACGACTAGCGGGAGGTATGAGCAGTTCTTC.